This TCR beta chain is drawn from a study of Graves' ophthalmopathy and Graves' hyperthyroidism. Overall study results and limits: With 70.59% sensitivity and 72% to 80% specificity, the model predicted ophthalmopathy progression. Most expanded clonotypes from thyroid (those above 0.001 frequency) were also found in blood.

Amplified material comprised TCR beta CDR3 regions derived from RNA transcripts. A first-round RT-PCR used HTBI primers, followed by a second-round multiplex PCR. Each CDR3 protein is one row after TCRdb ran MiXCR on the multiplex PCR reads. Of some 350,000 distinct CDR3 sequences in the sample, approximately 18% were seen once. The CDR3 covers 13 residues. V lost 6 bases and J lost 4, with 15 bases in between. Germline V gives CDR1 DFQATT, CDR2 SNEGSKA (reference sequence). Hyperthyroidism cases were recent diagnoses of under 2 months' duration in people aged 18 to 65. Symptoms, serum thyroxine and TRAb, thyroid ultrasound, and orbital computed tomography formed the diagnostic basis. A few counts support this clonotype. Its antigen is not identified.

The chain employs TRBV20-1 and TRBJ1-2; D ambiguous. Sequences were obtained from peripheral blood. The receptor's source is an adult woman with stable Graves' hyperthyroidism. As DNA, the CDR3 is TGCAGTGCCACCGTCACGGACCGCTATGGCTACACCTTC. Protein sequence: CSATVTDRYGYTF.